The clone carrying this T cell receptor beta chain was counted a single time. Antigen: not known. Pregnant or lactating patients and those with other autoimmune diseases or uncontrolled infections were excluded. V lost 4 bases and J lost 6; bases outside the gene matches: 5. The CDR3 has 15 amino acids. Per germline, CDR1 MRHNA and CDR2 SNTAGT. The data originate from a study of Graves' ophthalmopathy and Graves' hyperthyroidism. Study findings and constraints: Blood was where most expanded thyroid clonotypes above 0.001 frequency also turned up. The study's model predicted ophthalmopathy progression at about 64% sensitivity and 72.22% specificity. Ophthalmopathy versus stable hyperthyroidism: 13-signature model gave 85% to 90% sensitivity, 75% to 82% specificity.

Amplification of the TCR beta CDR3 regions used RNA transcripts (as template). HTBI primers were used in a first-round RT-PCR, which preceded a second-round multiplex PCR. Each CDR3 protein gets one entry after TCRdb re-called the multiplex PCR reads with MiXCR. The sample carries about 600,000 distinct CDR3 sequences, about two fifths recorded once. The TCR comes from an adult man with Graves' hyperthyroidism. Sequencing input: peripheral blood or thyroid tissue (not recorded which). This chain joins TRBV6-4 and TRBJ1-4, with 10 bases aligning to TRBD1. CDR3 DNA sequence: TGTGCCAGCAGTGTCGGGACAGGGGTGGATGAAAAACTGTTTTTT. Translated, it gives CASSVGTGVDEKLFF.